Below, one T cell receptor (beta chain) is given with its context. The antigen remains undetermined. Germline V gives CDR1 SGHVS, CDR2 FQNEAQ. The CDR3 runs 14 residues. The V segment lost 4 bases and the J segment 7 bases; nucleotides outside the gene matches: 9. Recent vaccinations or acute infections were absent in the healthy HIV-negative adult donors. This sample is drawn from a study of shared clonotypes between healthy human individuals. DNA at 200 ng, some 31,000 T cell genomes, went into sorted-subset replicate PCRs. The assay was immunoSEQ multiplex PCR, and TCRdb's table has in-frame clones only and misses some. The sample carries about 1 million clones, around 78% recorded once. Whole-study findings and limits: Rarefaction revealed incomplete sorted-subset sequencing despite large depth.

The chain joins TRBV7-8 to TRBJ1-1; 7 bases align to TRBD1. The source material was memory CD4+ T cells from PBMCs. Subset indicated: CD45RA-negative fraction. The sequence came from a young man in good health. Some clones in this sample may be carry-over from other donors' samples. CDR3 residues: CASSSITGQDEAFF. CDR3 bases: TGTGCCAGCAGCTCAATCACCGGACAGGATGAAGCTTTCTTT.